This T cell receptor (beta chain) was sequenced during a study of chemoradiotherapy in HPV16-positive cancers. Trimming cost V 3 bases and J 3 bases; bases outside gene matches: 9. The germline V gene encodes CDR1 SGDLS and CDR2 YYNGEE. The CDR3 spans 15 residues. The method was immunoSEQ multiplex PCR; TCRdb's version includes in-frame clones alone and lacks a portion of them. The profile shows fewer than 40,000 clones, about 91% of them singletons. The sample was blood, taken from a patient who underwent chemoradiotherapy. This receptor was identified in a human donor with HPV-associated anogenital cancer. The chain combines TRBV9 with TRBJ2-7; 7 bases agree with TRBD1. CDR3 sequence (DNA): TGTGCCAGCAGCGCCCTACGGGACAGCTTCTACGAGCAGTACTTC. Amino acids: CASSALRDSFYEQYF.